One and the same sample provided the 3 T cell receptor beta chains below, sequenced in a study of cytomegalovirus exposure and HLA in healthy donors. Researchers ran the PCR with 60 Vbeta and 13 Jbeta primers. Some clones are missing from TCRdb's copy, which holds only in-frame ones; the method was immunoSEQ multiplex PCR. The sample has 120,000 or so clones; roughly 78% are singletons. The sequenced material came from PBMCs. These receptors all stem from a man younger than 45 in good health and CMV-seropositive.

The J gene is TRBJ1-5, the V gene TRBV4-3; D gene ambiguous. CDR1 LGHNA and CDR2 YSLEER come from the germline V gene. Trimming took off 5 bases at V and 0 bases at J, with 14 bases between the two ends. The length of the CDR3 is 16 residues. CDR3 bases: TGCGCCAGCAGCTTTAGCCACGGCAATAGCAATCAGCCCCAGCATTTT. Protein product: CASSFSHGNSNQPQHF.

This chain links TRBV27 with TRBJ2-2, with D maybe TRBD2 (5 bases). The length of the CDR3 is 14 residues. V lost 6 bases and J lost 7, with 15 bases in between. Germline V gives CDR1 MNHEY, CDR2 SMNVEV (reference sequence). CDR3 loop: CASRRNLRGGELFF. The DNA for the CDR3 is TGTGCCAGCAGGAGGAATCTTCGGGGCGGGGAGCTGTTTTTT.

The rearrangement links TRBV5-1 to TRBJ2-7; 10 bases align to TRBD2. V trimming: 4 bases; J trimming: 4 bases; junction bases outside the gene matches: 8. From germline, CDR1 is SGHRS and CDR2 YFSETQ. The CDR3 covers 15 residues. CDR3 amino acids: CASSPGTSAYYEQYF. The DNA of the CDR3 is TGCGCCAGCAGCCCTGGGACTAGCGCATATTACGAGCAGTACTTC.